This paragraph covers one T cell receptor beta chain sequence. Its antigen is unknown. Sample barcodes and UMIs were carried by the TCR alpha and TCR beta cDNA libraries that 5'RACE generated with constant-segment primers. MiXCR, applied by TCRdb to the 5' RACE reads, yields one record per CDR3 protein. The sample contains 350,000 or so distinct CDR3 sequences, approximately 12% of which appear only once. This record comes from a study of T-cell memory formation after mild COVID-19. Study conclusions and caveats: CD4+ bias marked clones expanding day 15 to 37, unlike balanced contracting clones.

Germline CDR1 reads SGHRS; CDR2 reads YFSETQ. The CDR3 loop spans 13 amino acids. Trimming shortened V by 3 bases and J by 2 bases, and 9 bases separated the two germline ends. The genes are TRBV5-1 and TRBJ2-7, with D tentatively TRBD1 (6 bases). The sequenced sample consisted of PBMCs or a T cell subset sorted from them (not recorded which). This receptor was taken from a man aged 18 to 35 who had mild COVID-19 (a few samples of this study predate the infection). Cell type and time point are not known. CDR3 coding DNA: TGCGCCAGCAGCTCTAGGGGGACCTACGAGCAGTACTTC. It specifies CASSSRGTYEQYF.